This T cell receptor beta chain derives from a study of CD8 T cells in ankylosing spondylitis. Notes on the study in general: Seemingly characteristic of ankylosing spondylitis blood was a TCR beta motif consisting of 7 or 8 highly homologous variants. It was reported that disease-linked clones were significantly enriched in matched ankylosing spondylitis synovial fluid. Disease-linked clones proved CD8+ and comparatively uncommon in peripheral blood.

TCRdb analysed the 5' RACE reads with MiXCR anew, one entry per CDR3 protein. Of 200,000 to 250,000 distinct CDR3 sequences listed, approximately 7.4% are singletons. This clonotype was observed at least ten times. The antigen remains unidentified. Germline loops: CDR1 SQVTM, CDR2 ANQGSEA. With 4 bases clipped from V and 6 bases from J, the junction kept 8 bases outside the gene matches. The CDR3 is made up of 14 amino acids. V and J are TRBV29-1 and TRBJ2-3; TRBD2 matches 9 bases. Sequenced input: blood, either unsorted or a sorted T cell fraction (not recorded which). This clonotype originated in a male donor with ankylosing spondylitis. The CDR3 DNA sequence: TGCAGCGTTGTTAGCGGGAGCCTCGTGGATACGCAGTATTTT. Its translation is CSVVSGSLVDTQYF.